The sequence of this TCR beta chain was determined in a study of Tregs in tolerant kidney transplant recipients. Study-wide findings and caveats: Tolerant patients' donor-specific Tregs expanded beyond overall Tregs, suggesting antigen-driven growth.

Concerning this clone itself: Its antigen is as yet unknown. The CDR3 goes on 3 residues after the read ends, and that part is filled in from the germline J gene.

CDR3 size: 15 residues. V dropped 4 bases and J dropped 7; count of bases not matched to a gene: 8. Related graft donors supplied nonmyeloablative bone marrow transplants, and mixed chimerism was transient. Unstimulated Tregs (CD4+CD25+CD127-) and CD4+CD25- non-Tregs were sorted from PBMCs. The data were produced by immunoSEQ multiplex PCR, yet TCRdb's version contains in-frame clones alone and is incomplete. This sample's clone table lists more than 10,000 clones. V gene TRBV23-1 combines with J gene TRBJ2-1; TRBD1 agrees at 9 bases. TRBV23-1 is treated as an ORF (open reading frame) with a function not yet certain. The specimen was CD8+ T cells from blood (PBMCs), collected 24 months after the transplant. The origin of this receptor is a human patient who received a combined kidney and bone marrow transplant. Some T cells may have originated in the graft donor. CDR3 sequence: CASSPTGGGPNEQFF. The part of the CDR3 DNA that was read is TGCGCCAGCAGTCCGACAGGGGGGGGGCCGAATGAG.